Given below is one T cell receptor beta chain in context. All recovered Cohort 3 donors got two negative PCRs, got clearance, or saw symptom resolution. These data belong to a study of blood T cell repertoires in COVID-19. Turning to the study itself: There were acute and convalescent COVID-19 samples, and they came from the United States, Italy and Spain.

The authors' processing: Estimated nucleated cell counts came from reference gene primer amplification. The assay was immunoSEQ multiplex PCR, and TCRdb's table has in-frame clones only and misses some. V and J calls and clone size are those listed in that table; D and trimming were worked out from the DNA. Of 150,000 to 200,000 clones listed, 75% to 90% were seen once; the top ten hold approximately 0.77%. Germline values: CDR1 SGHDN, CDR2 FVKESK. The ends were cut back, 3 bases at V and 6 bases at J, with 18 bases in the middle. There are 16 residues in the CDR3. The TCR sequence derives from a woman in her late teens or twenties who had recovered from COVID-19. Source material: PBMCs or T cells enriched from blood (not recorded which). V gene TRBV14 combines with J gene TRBJ2-1; D not resolved. CDR3 nucleotides: TGTGCCAGCAGCCATGACGAACCCAGGCCCTCCAATGAGCAGTTCTTC. The encoded protein is CASSHDEPRPSNEQFF.